The sequence of this T cell receptor (beta chain) was determined in a study of regulatory T cells in long-lasting Graves disease. The time point is: persistent/refractory GD, antithyroid drugs over 5 years with positive TRAb. Researchers made the TCR library from RNA that was extracted from PBMCs. Criteria from the American Thyroid Association guidelines were applied to diagnose Graves' disease. Investigators prepared the TCR beta libraries by applying iRepertoire HTBI primers and Arm-PCR of CDR3 regions. TCRdb independently ran MiXCR on the multiplex PCR reads; one entry per CDR3 protein. This table has 500,000 to 800,000 distinct CDR3 sequences, about 32% appearing once. This receptor was taken from a female donor with Graves disease. Sequencing used peripheral blood mononuclear cells (PBMCs), obtained when the disease was refractory, from a patient treated with antithyroid drugs.

DNA of the CDR3: TGTGCCAGCAGCCAGTTAGGGATCCGCGGGAACACTGAAGCTTTCTTT. Translation gives CASSQLGIRGNTEAFF. V is TRBV7-9 and J is TRBJ1-1; no reliable D call. V was clipped by 5 bases and J by 1 base, with 17 bases between them. This CDR3 has 16 residues. Germline V gene sequence: CDR1 SEHNR, CDR2 FQNEAQ (reference sequence).